One and the same sample provided the 6 T cell receptor beta chains below, sequenced in a study of spatial heterogeneity in lung cancer. General observations from the study: It was found that expanded intratumoral alpha and beta TCR counts tracked tumor mutation counts.

Regarding time point: sample taken at primary tumor resection. Their antigens remain unidentified. TCRdb re-called the 5' RACE reads through MiXCR, storing one row per CDR3 protein. The data contain 3,000 to 4,000 distinct CDR3 sequences, over 6% of them singletons. This specimen was lung tumor tissue, taken at surgery. Receptors were obtained from a male donor with early-stage non-small cell lung cancer.

This clonotype has more than one count but fewer than ten. This beta chain appears as a stray read in a library generated for alpha chains; its size is not informative. DNA for the CDR3: TGTGCCAGCAGTCCATATGGACAGCGGGCAAAGGATGAGCAGTTCTTC. It specifies CASSPYGQRAKDEQFF. The chain is built from TRBV12-3 or TRBV12-4 and TRBJ2-1; either TRBD1 or TRBD2 may fit D (6 bases each). V lost 5 bases and J lost 8, with 22 bases in between. This CDR3 is built from 16 residues.

A note on this clonotype: This beta chain lies outside the target of a library built for alpha chains; its clone size means little. The chain has TRBV12-3 or TRBV12-4 and TRBJ2-4, with 9 nucleotides matching TRBD2. J lost 7 bases, V lost 5 bases, and 9 bases had no gene match. The CDR3 has 15 amino acids. For the CDR3, the DNA is TGTGCCAGCAGTGGTAGCGGGAGCGGGGAGAACATTCAGTACTTC. Protein: CASSGSGSGENIQYF.

This clonotype was counted many times. Within a library made for alpha chains, this beta chain is off target, and its count is uninformative. The chain couples TRBV7-2 to TRBJ2-3; the match to TRBD2 covers 7 bases. The germline V gene has CDR1 SGHTA and CDR2 FQGNSA. This CDR3 comprises 17 residues. With V trimmed by 4 bases and J by 2 bases, 12 bases remained unmatched. The CDR3 here is CASSSRTGRGYTDTQYF. CDR3 DNA: TGTGCCAGCAGCTCAAGAACTGGGCGGGGGTACACAGATACGCAGTATTTT.

This clonotype showed up many times. This beta chain appears as a stray read in a library generated for alpha chains; its size is not informative. The chain employs TRBV6-5 and TRBJ1-2; 8 nucleotides match TRBD1. CDR1 MNHEY and CDR2 SVGAGI come from the germline V gene. This CDR3 region has 16 residues. V was pared by 5 bases and J by 4 bases, with 12 bases of the junction left unmatched. CDR3 DNA: TGTGCCAGCAGTCAACAGGGGGTCCGAGCGCCCTATGGCTACACCTTC. It translates to CASSQQGVRAPYGYTF.

This clonotype was found a few times. This beta chain turned up in a library designed for alpha chains; as an off-target read, its abundance says little. The chain couples TRBV6-6 to TRBJ1-2, with unresolved D. The V gene's germline CDR1 is MNHNY and CDR2 SVGAGI (reference sequence). This CDR3 region has 14 residues. Trimming shortened V by 6 bases and J by 8 bases, and 19 bases separated the two germline ends. This CDR3 is CASSLGLGPEGYTF. The CDR3 nucleotides are TGTGCCAGCAGCCTGGGCCTGGGCCCGGAAGGCTACACCTTC.

This clonotype is medium-sized (0.01 to 0.1%) within its sample. With the library built for alpha chains, this beta chain is off target and its frequency is not meaningful. This sequence joins TRBV5-1 and TRBJ1-6, with D hard to call. Trimming shortened V by 6 bases and J by 5 bases, and 12 bases separated the two germline ends. This CDR3 contains 14 residues. Germline V lookup: CDR1 SGHRS, CDR2 YFSETQ. CDR3 nucleotides: TGCGCCAGCACTTCGACTGACCATAATTCACCCCTCCACTTT. Protein: CASTSTDHNSPLHF.